Listed below are T cell receptor beta chains from one sample, sequenced in a study of identical twins. TCRdb ran MiXCR on the 5' RACE reads and lists one entry per CDR3 protein. The sample lists approximately 260,000 distinct CDR3 sequences, 11% to 15% occurring once. Material: memory (CD45RO+) T cells sorted from blood. The receptors were sampled from a woman under 30 in good health. Each CDR3 is given with its conserved first and last residue. The D gene is left open where the match is weak. Expanded clones get a size class; other rows say once, few or many, or leave the size out.

abundance	d_gene	v_gene	j_gene	CDR3aa	CDR3nt
few	TRBD1	TRBV6-1	TRBJ2-7	CASSRRTGATYEQYF	TGTGCCAGCAGTCGCCGGACAGGCGCGACCTACGAGCAGTACTTC
NA	TRBD2	TRBV10-1	TRBJ2-1	CASSEGLAGGNNEQFF	TGCGCCAGCAGTGAGGGACTAGCGGGAGGGAACAATGAGCAGTTCTTC
NA	NA	TRBV20-1	TRBJ2-3	CSARRGLNPDTQYF	TGCAGTGCTAGACGAGGGCTGAATCCAGATACGCAGTATTTT
few	NA	TRBV12-3/TRBV12-4	TRBJ2-2	CASTAPGPTGELFF	TGTGCCAGCACCGCGCCTGGCCCTACCGGGGAGCTGTTTTTT
NA	TRBD2	TRBV10-3	TRBJ2-1	CATVSGSPGNEQFF	TGTGCCACCGTTAGCGGGAGCCCCGGGAATGAGCAGTTCTTC
NA	NA	TRBV20-1	TRBJ2-7	CSARGRRGGYEQYF	TGCAGTGCTAGAGGCCGGCGAGGGGGCTACGAGCAGTACTTC
few	TRBD1	TRBV11-2	TRBJ2-3	CASSLMGQPTDTQYF	TGTGCCAGCAGCTTAATGGGACAGCCCACAGATACGCAGTATTTT
many	TRBD2	TRBV5-1	TRBJ2-1	CASSSRVLAASYNEQFF	TGCGCCAGCAGCAGTCGGGTACTAGCGGCATCCTACAATGAGCAGTTCTTC
NA	TRBD1	TRBV20-1	TRBJ1-2	CSASRDRALRSYGYTF	TGCAGTGCTAGCCGGGACAGGGCCCTTCGGAGCTATGGCTACACCTTC
few	NA	TRBV12-3/TRBV12-4	TRBJ1-1	CASRLMGGTEAFF	TGTGCCAGCAGGCTCATGGGGGGGACTGAAGCTTTCTTT
many	TRBD1	TRBV25-1	TRBJ2-3	CASSEFRTGTTDTQYF	TGTGCCAGCAGTGAATTTCGGACAGGGACTACAGATACGCAGTATTTT
NA	NA	TRBV25-1	TRBJ1-2	CASSEPGYGYTF	TGTGCCAGCAGTGAGCCAGGGTATGGCTACACCTTC
many	NA	TRBV25-1	TRBJ2-1	CASSPRSGTPSYNEQFF	TGTGCCAGCAGTCCAAGATCCGGGACCCCCTCCTACAATGAGCAGTTCTTC
NA	NA	TRBV7-2	TRBJ1-2	CASSLAQYGYTF	TGTGCCAGCAGCTTAGCGCAGTATGGCTACACCTTC
many	NA	TRBV29-1	TRBJ2-3	CSVAGVGPDTQYF	TGCAGCGTTGCCGGGGTCGGGCCAGATACGCAGTATTTT
NA	NA	TRBV4-3	TRBJ2-1	CASSQDRADPYNEQFF	TGCGCCAGCAGCCAAGACAGGGCCGACCCTTACAATGAGCAGTTCTTC
NA	NA	TRBV6-5	TRBJ2-3	CASSEGSDTQYF	TGTGCCAGCAGCGAGGGGTCAGATACGCAGTATTTT
NA	TRBD2	TRBV3-1	TRBJ2-1	CASRRSGTSGLSSYNEQFF	TGTGCCAGCAGACGCTCGGGGACTAGCGGGTTGAGCTCCTACAATGAGCAGTTCTTC
few	NA	TRBV20-1	TRBJ1-3	CSARHFFSGNTIYF	TGCAGTGCTAGACATTTTTTCTCTGGAAACACCATATATTTT
once	TRBD1	TRBV5-5	TRBJ2-5	CASSSQGAAQETQYF	TGTGCCAGCAGTTCACAGGGGGCGGCCCAAGAGACCCAGTACTTC
NA	TRBD2	TRBV10-3	TRBJ2-7	CAISDLAAPLEQYF	TGTGCCATCAGTGACCTAGCGGCTCCCCTCGAGCAGTACTTC
NA	TRBD1	TRBV6-5	TRBJ2-1	CASSYSPDRVVDEQFF	TGTGCCAGCAGTTACTCCCCCGACAGGGTGGTGGATGAGCAGTTCTTC
many	TRBD2	TRBV20-1	TRBJ2-5	CSASPGAGGKETQYF	TGCAGTGCTAGCCCCGGGGCGGGAGGGAAAGAGACCCAGTACTTC
many	TRBD1	TRBV20-1	TRBJ2-7	CSARDPTGVNEQYF	TGCAGTGCTAGGGACCCGACAGGGGTAAACGAGCAGTACTTC
few	TRBD2	TRBV2	TRBJ2-1	CASSASGGADEQFF	TGTGCCAGCAGCGCTAGCGGGGGGGCAGATGAGCAGTTCTTC
NA	NA	TRBV12-3/TRBV12-4	TRBJ1-4	CASSFGGNNEKLFF	TGTGCCAGCAGCTTCGGTGGAAATAATGAAAAACTGTTTTTT
NA	NA	TRBV29-1	TRBJ1-1	CSGSFGADTEAFF	TGCAGCGGTTCGTTTGGGGCCGACACTGAAGCTTTCTTT
many	TRBD1	TRBV28	TRBJ1-1	CASRGQGYTEAFF	TGTGCCAGCAGAGGACAGGGATACACTGAAGCTTTCTTT
NA	TRBD2	TRBV30	TRBJ2-1	CAFQTSGPGEQFF	TGTGCCTTTCAGACTAGCGGCCCAGGCGAGCAGTTCTTC
NA	TRBD2	TRBV6-2/TRBV6-3	TRBJ2-7	CASRYFGTSEDYEQYF	TGTGCCAGCAGATACTTCGGGACTAGCGAGGACTACGAGCAGTACTTC
many	TRBD1	TRBV6-1	TRBJ2-2	CASSRRDRLTTGELFF	TGTGCCAGCAGCCGCCGGGACAGGCTAACGACCGGGGAGCTGTTTTTT
NA	TRBD1	TRBV6-1	TRBJ1-4	CASSETGQGSEKLFF	TGTGCCAGCAGTGAAACCGGACAGGGGTCTGAAAAACTGTTTTTT
few	TRBD1	TRBV7-2	TRBJ2-5	CASSTRQGGETQYF	TGTGCCAGCAGCACTAGACAGGGCGGAGAGACCCAGTACTTC
many	NA	TRBV3-1	TRBJ2-3	CASSHQSSWTTDTQYF	TGTGCCAGCAGCCATCAAAGCTCCTGGACGACAGATACGCAGTATTTT
NA	TRBD2	TRBV7-6	TRBJ2-5	CASSYSGSIKTQYF	TGTGCCAGCAGCTATAGCGGGTCGATTAAGACCCAGTACTTC
NA	TRBD1	TRBV12-3/TRBV12-4	TRBJ2-7	CASSARQGVNEQYF	TGTGCCAGCAGTGCCCGACAGGGAGTCAACGAGCAGTACTTC
few	NA	TRBV6-1	TRBJ1-6	CASTPTGGENSPLHF	TGTGCCAGCACCCCCACCGGGGGCGAAAATTCACCCCTCCACTTT
NA	NA	TRBV12-3/TRBV12-4	TRBJ1-2	CASRKQGGGYTF	TGTGCCAGCAGGAAACAGGGTGGAGGCTACACCTTC
many	TRBD2	TRBV20-1	TRBJ2-3	CSAMGLAGSTDTQYF	TGCAGTGCCATGGGACTAGCGGGATCCACAGATACGCAGTATTTT
few	TRBD2	TRBV20-1	TRBJ2-1	CSAGGGSSYNEQFF	TGCAGTGCTGGCGGCGGGAGCTCCTACAATGAGCAGTTCTTC
few	NA	TRBV6-5	TRBJ2-3	CASSSLRGPDTQYF	TGTGCCAGCAGTTCCCTCCGGGGCCCAGATACGCAGTATTTT
NA	NA	TRBV9	TRBJ1-1	CASSVGIMNTEAFF	TGTGCCAGCAGCGTAGGAATAATGAACACTGAAGCTTTCTTT
NA	NA	TRBV12-3/TRBV12-4	TRBJ1-6	CASSLFGGSPLHF	TGTGCCAGCAGTTTATTCGGAGGGTCACCCCTCCACTTT
many	NA	TRBV20-1	TRBJ2-2	CSARGTVGTGELFF	TGCAGTGCTAGAGGGACTGTAGGCACCGGGGAGCTGTTTTTT
many	NA	TRBV12-3/TRBV12-4	TRBJ2-3	CASSWRLTDTQYF	TGTGCCAGCAGCTGGAGGTTGACAGATACGCAGTATTTT
few	TRBD2	TRBV7-2	TRBJ2-7	CASSLRTSGAYEQYF	TGTGCCAGCAGCTTGAGGACTAGCGGAGCCTACGAGCAGTACTTC
few	NA	TRBV6-1	TRBJ1-4	CAAREGGTEKLFF	TGTGCCGCCCGTGAGGGGGGGACCGAAAAACTGTTTTTT
NA	TRBD1	TRBV20-1	TRBJ1-1	CSAADRGPTEAFF	TGCAGTGCTGCCGACAGGGGGCCAACTGAAGCTTTCTTT
many	NA	TRBV7-9	TRBJ2-3	CASSRGSTDTQYF	TGTGCCAGCAGCCGGGGGAGCACAGATACGCAGTATTTT
NA	NA	TRBV19	TRBJ1-2	CASSGELQGRGYTF	TGTGCCAGTAGTGGGGAATTACAGGGCCGGGGCTACACCTTC
few	NA	TRBV6-2/TRBV6-3	TRBJ1-3	CASSVTSSGNTIYF	TGTGCCAGCAGTGTGACCAGCTCTGGAAACACCATATATTTT
few	NA	TRBV30	TRBJ1-3	CAWSKGISGNTIYF	TGTGCCTGGAGTAAGGGGATCTCTGGAAACACCATATATTTT
NA	NA	TRBV11-2	TRBJ2-1	CASSLEPQRSHEQFF	TGTGCCAGCAGCTTAGAACCCCAGCGCTCACATGAGCAGTTCTTC
many	NA	TRBV12-3/TRBV12-4	TRBJ2-3	CASSLGFTDTQYF	TGTGCCAGCAGCTTAGGCTTCACAGATACGCAGTATTTT
few	TRBD2	TRBV6-1	TRBJ2-1	CASSVSGGPNEQFF	TGTGCCAGCTCCGTTAGCGGGGGGCCTAATGAGCAGTTCTTC